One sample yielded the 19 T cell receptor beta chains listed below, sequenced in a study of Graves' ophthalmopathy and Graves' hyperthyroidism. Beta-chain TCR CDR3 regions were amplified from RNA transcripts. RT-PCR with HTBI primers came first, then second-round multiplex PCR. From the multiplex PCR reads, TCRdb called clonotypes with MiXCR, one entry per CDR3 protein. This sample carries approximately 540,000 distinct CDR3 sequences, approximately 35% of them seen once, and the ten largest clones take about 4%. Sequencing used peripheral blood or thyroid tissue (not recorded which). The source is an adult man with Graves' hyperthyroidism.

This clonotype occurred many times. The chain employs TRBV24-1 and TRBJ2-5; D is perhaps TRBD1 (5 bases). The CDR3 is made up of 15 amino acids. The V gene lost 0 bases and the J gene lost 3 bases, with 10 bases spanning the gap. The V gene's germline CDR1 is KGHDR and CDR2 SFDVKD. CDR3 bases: TGTGCCACCAGTGATTTGGTGGGGCCCGAAGAGACCCAGTACTTC. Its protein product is CATSDLVGPEETQYF.

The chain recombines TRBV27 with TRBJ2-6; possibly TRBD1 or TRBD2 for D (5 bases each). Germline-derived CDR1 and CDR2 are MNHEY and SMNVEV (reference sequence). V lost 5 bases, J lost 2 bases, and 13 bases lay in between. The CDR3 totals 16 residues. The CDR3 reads CASSRRGVAGANVLTF. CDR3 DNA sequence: TGTGCCAGCAGTAGGAGAGGGGTTGCTGGGGCCAACGTCCTGACTTTC.

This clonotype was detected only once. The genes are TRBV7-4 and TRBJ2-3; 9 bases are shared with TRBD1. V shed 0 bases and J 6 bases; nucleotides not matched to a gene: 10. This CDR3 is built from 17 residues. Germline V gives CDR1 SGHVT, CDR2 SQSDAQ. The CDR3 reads CASSLAVGTGLLDTQYF. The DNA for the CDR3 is TGTGCCAGCAGCTTAGCCGTCGGGACAGGGTTGTTGGATACGCAGTATTTT.

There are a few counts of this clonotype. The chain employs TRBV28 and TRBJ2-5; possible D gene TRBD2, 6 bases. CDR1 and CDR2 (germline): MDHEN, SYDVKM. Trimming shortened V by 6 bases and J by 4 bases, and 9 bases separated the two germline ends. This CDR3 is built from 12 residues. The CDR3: CASSGGVETQYF. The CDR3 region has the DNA TGTGCCAGCAGCGGGGGAGTAGAGACCCAGTACTTC.

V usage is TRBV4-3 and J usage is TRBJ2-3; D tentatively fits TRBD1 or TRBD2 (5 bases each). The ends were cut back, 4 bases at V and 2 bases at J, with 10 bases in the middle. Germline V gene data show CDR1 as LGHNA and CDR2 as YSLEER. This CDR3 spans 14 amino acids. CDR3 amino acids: CASSREGTTDTQYF. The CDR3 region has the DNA TGCGCCAGCAGCCGCGAGGGGACCACAGATACGCAGTATTTT.

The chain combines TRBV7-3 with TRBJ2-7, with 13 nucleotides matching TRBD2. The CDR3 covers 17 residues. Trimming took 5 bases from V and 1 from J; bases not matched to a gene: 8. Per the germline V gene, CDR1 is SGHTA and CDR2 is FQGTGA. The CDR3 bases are TGTGCCAGCAGCCCGGGACTAGCGGGGTTTGCGTCCTACGAGCAGTACTTC. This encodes CASSPGLAGFASYEQYF.

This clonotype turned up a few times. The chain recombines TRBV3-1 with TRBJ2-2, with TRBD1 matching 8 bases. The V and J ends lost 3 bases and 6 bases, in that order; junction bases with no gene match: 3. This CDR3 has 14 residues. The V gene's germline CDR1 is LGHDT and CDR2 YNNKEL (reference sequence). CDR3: CASSQTQGAGELFF. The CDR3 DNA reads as TGTGCCAGCAGCCAGACACAGGGGGCCGGGGAGCTGTTTTTT.

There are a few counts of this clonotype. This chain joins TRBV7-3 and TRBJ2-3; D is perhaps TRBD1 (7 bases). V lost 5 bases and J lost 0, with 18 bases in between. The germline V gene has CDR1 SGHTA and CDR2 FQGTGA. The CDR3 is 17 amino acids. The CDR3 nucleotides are TGTGCCAGCAGCCAGGGGGTGGGGGACTTAAGCACAGATACGCAGTATTTT. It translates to CASSQGVGDLSTDTQYF.

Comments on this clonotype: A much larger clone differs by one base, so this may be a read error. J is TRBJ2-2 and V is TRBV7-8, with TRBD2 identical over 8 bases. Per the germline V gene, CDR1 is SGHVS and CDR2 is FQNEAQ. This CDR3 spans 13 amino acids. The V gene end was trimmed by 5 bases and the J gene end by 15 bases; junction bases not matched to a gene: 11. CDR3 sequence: CASSQVTGGKLFF. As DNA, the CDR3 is TGTGCCAGCAGCCAAGTGACGGGGGGGAAGTTGTTTTTT.

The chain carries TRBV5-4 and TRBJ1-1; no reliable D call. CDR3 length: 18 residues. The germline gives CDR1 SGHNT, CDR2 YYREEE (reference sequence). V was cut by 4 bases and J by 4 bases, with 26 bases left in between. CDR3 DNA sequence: TGTGCCAGCAGCAGGACTGACGCCTATGAAGTAAAGAGCACTGAAGCTTTCTTT. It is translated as CASSRTDAYEVKSTEAFF.

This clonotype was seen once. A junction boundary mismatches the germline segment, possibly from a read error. The CDR3 sequence: CASREGGDNVLTF. The CDR3 bases are TGTGCCAGCAGAGAGGGGGGGGACAACGTCCTGACTTTC. The rearrangement links TRBV6-5 to TRBJ2-6; D might be TRBD2 (7 bases). Germline assignment: CDR1 MNHEY and CDR2 SVGAGI. This CDR3 contains 13 residues.

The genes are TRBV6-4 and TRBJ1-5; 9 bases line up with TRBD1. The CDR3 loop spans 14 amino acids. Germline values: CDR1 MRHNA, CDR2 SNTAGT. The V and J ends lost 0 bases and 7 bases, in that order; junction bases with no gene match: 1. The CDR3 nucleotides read TGTGCCAGCAGTGACTCCGGGACAGGGCAGCCCCAGCATTTT. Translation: CASSDSGTGQPQHF.

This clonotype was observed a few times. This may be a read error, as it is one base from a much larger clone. The CDR3 loop reads CAGISSGANVLTF. The CDR3 nucleotides read TGTGCCGGTATCAGCTCTGGGGCCAACGTCCTGACTTTC. The V gene is TRBV19, the J gene TRBJ2-6; unclear D gene. CDR1 and CDR2 from the germline V gene are LNHDA and SQIVND (reference sequence). This CDR3 comprises 13 residues. The ends were cut back, 11 bases at V and 0 bases at J, with 8 bases in the middle.

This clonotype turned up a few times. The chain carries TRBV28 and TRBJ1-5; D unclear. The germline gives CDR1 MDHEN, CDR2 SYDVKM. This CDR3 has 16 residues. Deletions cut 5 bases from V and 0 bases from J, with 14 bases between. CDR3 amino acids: CASSLVIDVSNQPQHF. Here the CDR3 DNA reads TGTGCCAGCAGTCTTGTTATAGACGTTAGCAATCAGCCCCAGCATTTT.

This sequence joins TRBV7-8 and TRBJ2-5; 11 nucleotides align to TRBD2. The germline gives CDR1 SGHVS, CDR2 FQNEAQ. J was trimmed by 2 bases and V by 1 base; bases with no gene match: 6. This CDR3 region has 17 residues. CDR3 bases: TGTGCCAGCAGCTTAGGAGTAGCGGGGGGGATACAAGAGACCCAGTACTTC. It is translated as CASSLGVAGGIQETQYF. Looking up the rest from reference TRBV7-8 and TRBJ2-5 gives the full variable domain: GAGVSQSPRYKVAKRGQDVALRCDPISGHVSLFWYQQALGQGPEFLTYFQNEAQLDKSGLPSDRFFAERPEGSVSTLKIQRTQQEDSAVYLCASSLGVAGGIQETQYFGPGTRLLVL.

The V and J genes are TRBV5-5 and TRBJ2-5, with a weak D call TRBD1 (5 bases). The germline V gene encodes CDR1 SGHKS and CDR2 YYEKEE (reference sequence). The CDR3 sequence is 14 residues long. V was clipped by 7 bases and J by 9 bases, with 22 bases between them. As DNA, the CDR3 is TGTGCCAGCTTACCCACGGGCAGGGTACAGCCCCAGTACTTC. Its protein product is CASLPTGRVQPQYF.

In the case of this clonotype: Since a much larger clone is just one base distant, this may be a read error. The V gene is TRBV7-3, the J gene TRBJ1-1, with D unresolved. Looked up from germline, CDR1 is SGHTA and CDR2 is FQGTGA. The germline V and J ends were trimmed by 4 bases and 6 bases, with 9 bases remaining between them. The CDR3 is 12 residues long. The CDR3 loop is CASSSDGAEAFF. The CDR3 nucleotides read TGTGCCAGCAGCTCGGACGGAGCTGAAGCTTTCTTT.

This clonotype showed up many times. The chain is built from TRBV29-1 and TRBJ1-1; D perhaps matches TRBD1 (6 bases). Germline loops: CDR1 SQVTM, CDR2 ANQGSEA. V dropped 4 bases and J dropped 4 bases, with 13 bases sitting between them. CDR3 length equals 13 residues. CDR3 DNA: TGCAGCGTTGCGGACAGTCCGGGCACTGAAGCTTTCTTT. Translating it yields CSVADSPGTEAFF.

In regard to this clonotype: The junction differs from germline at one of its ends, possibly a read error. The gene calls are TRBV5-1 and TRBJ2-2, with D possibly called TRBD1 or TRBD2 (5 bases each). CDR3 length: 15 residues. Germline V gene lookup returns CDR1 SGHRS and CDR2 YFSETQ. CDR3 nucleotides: TGCGCCAGCAGCTTGGCGGGGCTAACTTTCAATGAGCAGTTTTTT. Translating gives CASSLAGLTFNEQFF.